A few counts support the clone carrying this TCR beta chain. This sample stems from a study of T cells in localized non-small cell lung cancer. The CDR3 spans 14 residues. With 0 bases removed from V and 9 bases from J, the gap between germline ends came to 14 bases. Germline CDR1 is MGHRA and CDR2 is YSYEKL. TCRdb's copy holds only in-frame clones and misses some; the assay was immunoSEQ multiplex PCR. In the table there are about 26,000 clones, 80% to 85% of which are singletons. The specimen comprised peripheral blood, sampled before any cancer treatment. This chain joins TRBV4-1 and TRBJ1-2; the D gene is possibly TRBD1 (5 bases). The receptor was derived from a woman aged 35 to 70 with stage I lung adenocarcinoma. The CDR3 DNA sequence: TGCGCCAGCAGCCAAGAAGGAAACAGGCGACGCTACACCTTC. Its translation is CASSQEGNRRRYTF.